The T cell receptor beta chain described here comes from a study of beta chain features in type 1 diabetes. Study results and caveats: Among patients with Type 1 diabetes, TCRB CDR3s were moderately but significantly shorter in every one of the four CD4+ subsets.

CD4+ cells of the naive, central memory, regulatory and stem cell-like memory types were sorted via CD45RO/CCR7/CD25/CD127/CD95/CD27. The CDR3 has 13 residues. The V gene lost 7 bases and the J gene lost 4 bases, with 14 bases spanning the gap. In germline, CDR1 is SGHDT, CDR2 YYEEEE. Points on this clone: The antigen remains unidentified.

Reverse transcription of all isolated RNA meant that expressed TCRB transcripts were sequenced. Using immunoSEQ multiplex PCR, the repertoire was profiled, and TCRdb retains in-frame clones only, with some absent. Among under 300,000 clones listed, approximately 25% were seen once. Specimen: naive CD4+ T cells from blood. The chain has TRBV5-6 and TRBJ2-5; a weak D match, TRBD2 (6 bases). The TCR comes from a young woman with type 1 diabetes. Written as DNA, the CDR3 is TGTGCCAGCGGGAGGAGAGGACGAGAGACCCAGTACTTC. Amino acid sequence: CASGRRGRETQYF.